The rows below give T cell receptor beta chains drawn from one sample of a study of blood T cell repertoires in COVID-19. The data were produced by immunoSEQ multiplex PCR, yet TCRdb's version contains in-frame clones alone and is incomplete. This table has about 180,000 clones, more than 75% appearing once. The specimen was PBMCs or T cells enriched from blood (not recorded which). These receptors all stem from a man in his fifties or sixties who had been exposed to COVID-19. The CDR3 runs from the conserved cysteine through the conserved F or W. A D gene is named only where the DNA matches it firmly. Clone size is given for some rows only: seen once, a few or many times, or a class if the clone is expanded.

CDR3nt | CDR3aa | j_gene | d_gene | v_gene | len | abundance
TGTGCCAGCAGTGAAGGAACACAGGGGTCCAATGAGCAGTTCTTC | CASSEGTQGSNEQFF | TRBJ2-1 | TRBD1 | TRBV2 | 15 | NA
TGCGCCAGCCCGGGGCTAGCGGAGGGCCCCAATGAGCAGTTCTTC | CASPGLAEGPNEQFF | TRBJ2-1 | TRBD2 | TRBV5-1 | 15 | NA
TGTGCCAGCAGCAACAATTTTGAAGCTTTCTTT | CASSNNFEAFF | TRBJ1-1 | NA | TRBV7-8 | 11 | NA
TGTGCCAGCAGCCAAGTTCTAGGTACAACTTACAATGAGCAGTTCTTC | CASSQVLGTTYNEQFF | TRBJ2-1 | NA | TRBV4-2 | 16 | NA
TGCGCCAGCAGCCTGCAGGGGAGCTCCTACGAGCAGTACTTC | CASSLQGSSYEQYF | TRBJ2-7 | NA | TRBV5-1 | 14 | NA
TGTGCCAGCAGTATCTCAGGGGTCGGGCCTGAAGCTTTCTTT | CASSISGVGPEAFF | TRBJ1-1 | NA | TRBV27 | 14 | once
TGTGCCTGGGAGGGGCGGGGCTACAATGAGCAGTTCTTC | CAWEGRGYNEQFF | TRBJ2-1 | NA | TRBV30 | 13 | NA
TGTGCCAGCAGCCAAGTGGTAGCTGGGACCGGGGAGCTGTTTTTT | CASSQVVAGTGELFF | TRBJ2-2 | NA | TRBV14 | 15 | NA
TGTGCCAGTAGTACGACAGGGGTAAGGAACTATGGCTACACCTTC | CASSTTGVRNYGYTF | TRBJ1-2 | TRBD1 | TRBV19 | 15 | NA
TGTGCCAGCAGTTACGGGGGCTCAGTGAACACTGAAGCTTTCTTT | CASSYGGSVNTEAFF | TRBJ1-1 | NA | TRBV6-2/TRBV6-3 | 15 | NA
TGTGCCAGCAGTGCAGGGCGTGAGCAGTACTTC | CASSAGREQYF | TRBJ2-7 | NA | TRBV12-3/TRBV12-4 | 11 | NA
TGTGCCAGCAGCTCCCGGACTAGCGGGAGTTGGGCGCAGTACTTC | CASSSRTSGSWAQYF | TRBJ2-7 | TRBD2 | TRBV7-8 | 15 | NA
TGCAGTGCTTCGAGGGGGGAGCTGTTTTTT | CSASRGELFF | TRBJ2-2 | NA | TRBV20-1 | 10 | NA
TGTGCCAGCAGCGAAGGGGTCTTAAATCAGCCCCAGCATTTT | CASSEGVLNQPQHF | TRBJ1-5 | NA | TRBV7-9 | 14 | NA